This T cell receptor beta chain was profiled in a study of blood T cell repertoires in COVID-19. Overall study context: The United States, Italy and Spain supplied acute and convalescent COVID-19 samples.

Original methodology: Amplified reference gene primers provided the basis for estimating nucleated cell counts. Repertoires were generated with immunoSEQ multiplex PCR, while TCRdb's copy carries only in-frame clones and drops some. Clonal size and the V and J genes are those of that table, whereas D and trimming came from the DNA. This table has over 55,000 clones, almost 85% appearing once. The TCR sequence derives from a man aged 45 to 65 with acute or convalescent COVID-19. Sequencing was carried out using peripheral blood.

The CDR3 DNA sequence: TGTGCCAGCAGCTTAATAGTACTTGCGGAGCTGTTTTTT. Its translation: CASSLIVLAELFF. V usage is TRBV7-9 and J usage is TRBJ2-2; D not certain. Trimming pared 2 bases from V and 10 bases from J, leaving 11 bases between. Per germline, CDR1 SEHNR and CDR2 FQNEAQ (reference sequence). This CDR3 is 13 amino acids long.